The 21 T cell receptor beta chains reported below all come from one sample, sequenced in a study of shared clonotypes between healthy human individuals. Using immunoSEQ multiplex PCR, the repertoire was profiled, and TCRdb retains in-frame clones only, with some absent. Found here are 1 million to 1.3 million clones, 75% to 85% of them singletons; the top ten hold 0.6% to 0.7%. Input material: memory CD4+ T cells from PBMCs. As for subset: CD45RA-negative fraction. The receptors here all came from a man younger than 35 in good health. Some clones in this sample may be carry-over from other donors' samples.

This clone was seen ten or more times. The V gene is TRBV5-1, the J gene TRBJ2-7; weak D call: TRBD1 (6 bases). V shed 4 bases and J shed 3 bases, with 14 bases lying between them. CDR3 length: 14 amino acids. Germline V gives CDR1 SGHRS, CDR2 YFSETQ. CDR3 region: CASSLDSSIYEQYF. The CDR3 nucleotides are TGCGCCAGCAGCCTGGACAGCAGTATCTACGAGCAGTACTTC.

This clone was seen just once. This chain links TRBV7-9 with TRBJ1-2; 7 positions agree with TRBD1. The CDR3 length is 14 residues. The germline gives CDR1 SEHNR, CDR2 FQNEAQ (reference sequence). V gave up 3 bases and J gave up 3 bases; unmatched junction bases: 4. The CDR3 nucleotides read TGTGCCAGCAGCTTCGTAGGACAGGACTATGGCTACACCTTC. Translation gives CASSFVGQDYGYTF.

Concerning this clone: A far bigger clonotype differs at one base, so this is likely a read error. Other DNA sequences in this sample translate to the same CDR3. This chain joins TRBV29-1 and TRBJ1-2; TRBD1 might be the D (5 bases). The V gene's germline CDR1 is SQVTM and CDR2 ANQGSEA. The CDR3 contains 13 residues. Written as DNA, the CDR3 is TGTAGCGTTGACCCCCAGGGCGGGTATGGCTACACCTTC. It encodes CSVDPQGGYGYTF.

The rearrangement uses TRBV10-2 and TRBJ2-1; 8 bases map to TRBD2. The ends lost 4 bases at V and 5 bases at J; junction bases unmatched: 4. The CDR3 totals 14 residues. The V gene's germline CDR1 is WSHSY and CDR2 SAAADI. This chain's CDR3 is CASSGTSGHNEQFF. CDR3 nucleotide sequence: TGCGCCAGCAGTGGAACTAGCGGCCACAATGAGCAGTTCTTC.

V and J are TRBV11-2 and TRBJ2-7; no definite D call. Germline V gene lookup returns CDR1 SGHAT and CDR2 FQNNGV. The CDR3 spans 14 residues. With 1 base removed from V and 2 bases from J, the gap between germline ends came to 9 bases. CDR3 loop: CASSLVRGTYEQYF. The CDR3 DNA reads as TGTGCCAGCAGCTTAGTTCGAGGTACCTACGAGCAGTACTTC.

This clone has only one observation. The rearrangement uses TRBV5-4 and TRBJ2-5; TRBD1 agrees at 7 bases. The CDR3 is 13 residues long. Losses at the gene ends were 7 bases for V and 3 bases for J; bases not matched to a gene: 6. CDR1 is SGHNT, CDR2 YYREEE, per germline (reference sequence). CDR3 protein: CASGRDREETQYF. The CDR3 coding sequence is TGTGCCAGCGGCCGAGACAGGGAAGAGACCCAGTACTTC.

This clone appeared a few times. Other DNA sequences in this sample translate to the same CDR3. The chain couples TRBV18 to TRBJ2-7; tentative D call: TRBD2 (6 bases). The V gene lost 6 bases and the J gene lost 3 bases, with 15 bases spanning the gap. CDR1 KGHSH and CDR2 LQKENI come from the germline V gene. The CDR3 loop spans 14 amino acids. CDR3 loop: CASSPGTGDYEQYF. The CDR3 DNA sequence: TGTGCCAGCTCCCCCGGGACGGGAGACTACGAGCAGTACTTC. Looking up the rest from reference TRBV18 and TRBJ2-7 gives the full variable domain: NAGVMQNPRHLVRRRGQEARLRCSPMKGHSHVYWYRQLPEEGLKFMVYLQKENIIDESGMPKERFSAEFPKEGPSILRIQQVVRGDSAAYFCASSPGTGDYEQYFGPGTRLTVT.

This sequence joins TRBV12-5 and TRBJ1-1; D is uncertain. The germline gives CDR1 LGHNT, CDR2 FRNRAP. The CDR3 length is 14 residues. Trimming took off 2 bases at V and 4 bases at J, with 11 bases between the two ends. CDR3 region: CASGLSGGGTEAFF. CDR3 nucleotides: TGTGCTAGTGGTTTGTCCGGCGGTGGCACTGAAGCTTTCTTT.

The genes are TRBV5-1 and TRBJ1-1, with 7 bases fitting TRBD1. The CDR3 has 14 amino acids. Per germline, CDR1 SGHRS and CDR2 YFSETQ. Trimming took 4 bases from V and 1 from J; bases not matched to a gene: 4. CDR3 in amino acids: CASSVGQPNTEAFF. Here the CDR3 DNA reads TGCGCCAGCAGCGTGGGACAGCCGAACACTGAAGCTTTCTTT.

This chain uses TRBV14 with TRBJ1-1; D is possibly TRBD1 (6 bases). This CDR3 has 13 residues. Germline V gene data show CDR1 as SGHDN and CDR2 as FVKESK. V gave up 9 bases and J gave up 0 bases, with 11 bases separating them. The CDR3 reads CARQRGLNTEAFF. CDR3 DNA sequence: TGTGCCAGACAAAGGGGGTTGAACACTGAAGCTTTCTTT.

This clone came up a few times. The chain carries TRBV19 and TRBJ2-1, with D unclear. Germline assignment: CDR1 LNHDA and CDR2 SQIVND (reference sequence). The CDR3 has 15 residues. Trimming left V 8 bases short and J 5 bases short, with 19 bases between. Here the CDR3 DNA reads TGTGCCAGTTCTGGGCGAACCACGCATCACAATGAGCAGTTCTTC. Translation: CASSGRTTHHNEQFF.

This chain links TRBV30 with TRBJ1-5; 8 bases map to TRBD1. This CDR3 contains 15 residues. Trimming removed 4 bases from V and 0 bases from J; junction bases left unmatched: 5. Germline V lookup: CDR1 GTSNPN, CDR2 SVGIG (reference sequence). The CDR3: CAWKSTGASNQPQHF. CDR3 bases: TGTGCCTGGAAGTCGACAGGGGCTAGCAATCAGCCCCAGCATTTT.

This chain connects TRBV5-7 to TRBJ2-7, with a possible D match to TRBD1 (6 bases). TRBV5-7 is sorted into the ORF group, with uncertain function. V was trimmed by 0 bases and J by 4 bases, leaving 14 bases between them. The CDR3 is 15 residues long. The CDR3 DNA reads TGTGCCAGCAGCTTGGCGTCAGGGGCTCGGTACGAGCAGTACTTC. Translating gives CASSLASGARYEQYF.

This chain links TRBV11-2 with TRBJ2-3; 8 bases line up with TRBD2. Germline V gene lookup returns CDR1 SGHAT and CDR2 FQNNGV. The CDR3 covers 17 residues. With 1 base clipped from V and 2 bases from J, the junction kept 8 bases outside the gene matches. CDR3 in DNA: TGTGCCAGCAGCTTAGGACTTGCGGGAGGCCCCACAGATACGCAGTATTTT. This gives the protein CASSLGLAGGPTDTQYF. Together with reference TRBV11-2 and TRBJ2-3, the CDR3 gives the full variable domain: EAGVAQSPRYKIIEKRQSVAFWCNPISGHATLYWYQQILGQGPKLLIQFQNNGVVDDSQLPKDRFSAERLKGVDSTLKIQPAKLEDSAVYLCASSLGLAGGPTDTQYFGPGTRLTVL.

This clone was counted a few times. The chain recombines TRBV5-1 with TRBJ2-3, with 10 nucleotides matching TRBD2. Germline values: CDR1 SGHRS, CDR2 YFSETQ. V trimming: 2 bases; J trimming: 2 bases; junction bases outside the gene matches: 11. This CDR3 spans 18 amino acids. The CDR3 sequence: CASSLMSGRGLNTDTQYF. The CDR3 nucleotides are TGCGCCAGCAGCTTAATGAGCGGGAGGGGACTTAACACAGATACGCAGTATTTT.

This chain connects TRBV29-1 to TRBJ2-5, with D perhaps matching TRBD2 (5 bases). V was shortened by 4 bases and J by 3 bases, with 21 bases between the two germline ends. The CDR3 length is 16 residues. CDR1 and CDR2 (germline): SQVTM, ANQGSEA. The CDR3 protein is CSVAQRDGVLKETQYF. CDR3 DNA sequence: TGCAGCGTTGCCCAAAGAGACGGGGTCCTAAAAGAGACCCAGTACTTC. Based on the CDR3 plus reference TRBV29-1 and TRBJ2-5, the full variable domain is SAVISQKPSRDICQRGTSLTIQCQVDSQVTMMFWYRQQPGQSLTLIATANQGSEATYESGFVIDKFPISRPNLTFSTLTVSNMSPEDSSIYLCSVAQRDGVLKETQYFGPGTRLLVL.

Comment on this clone: A far bigger clonotype differs at one base, so this is likely a read error. The chain uses TRBV7-9 and TRBJ1-3; D may be TRBD1 (5 bases). This CDR3 is built from 13 residues. The germline gives CDR1 SEHNR, CDR2 FQNEAQ (reference sequence). V was cut by 3 bases and J by 4 bases, with 7 bases left in between. CDR3 nucleotides: TGTGCCAGCAGCTTGGAGGGGGGAAACACCATATATTTT. This sequence encodes CASSLEGGNTIYF. Complete variable domain (other parts from reference TRBV7-9 and TRBJ1-3): DTGVSQNPRHKITKRGQNVTFRCDPISEHNRLYWYRQTLGQGPEFLTYFQNEAQLEKSRLLSDRFSAERPKGSFSTLEIQRTEQGDSAMYLCASSLEGGNTIYFGEGSWLTVV.

This chain links TRBV5-3 with TRBJ2-1; no clear D. TRBV5-3 belongs to the ORF category, with a function that is uncertain. The CDR3 consists of 10 residues. V was trimmed by 4 bases and J by 9 bases, leaving 5 bases between them. The CDR3 here is CARSPPEQFF. In DNA, the CDR3 is TGTGCCAGAAGCCCCCCTGAGCAGTTCTTC.

The genes are TRBV28 and TRBJ2-5; no clear D. The J call may be wrong; the DNA end is better matched by TRBJ2-7. CDR1 MDHEN and CDR2 SYDVKM come from the germline V gene. CDR3 size: 11 residues. The CDR3 region has the DNA TGTGCCAGCAGTTTGTTCGCCGAGCAGTACTTC. The encoded protein is CASSLFAEQYF.

The CDR3 coding sequence is TGCGCCAGCAGCCCGAAGGGCCAAAGCTCTGGGGCCAACGTCCTGACTTTC. Residues: CASSPKGQSSGANVLTF. The chain is built from TRBV5-1 and TRBJ2-6, with D unclear. Germline V gives CDR1 SGHRS, CDR2 YFSETQ. V shed 4 bases and J shed 0 bases, with 14 bases lying between them. The CDR3 totals 17 residues.

The chain uses TRBV7-6 and TRBJ2-2; 7 bases fit TRBD1. The V and J ends lost 5 bases and 0 bases, in that order; junction bases with no gene match: 6. The CDR3 has 16 amino acids. The germline V gene has CDR1 SGHVS and CDR2 FNYEAQ. CDR3 residues: CASSARQGANTGELFF. In DNA, the CDR3 is TGTGCCAGCAGCGCCCGACAGGGCGCGAACACCGGGGAGCTGTTTTTT. The complete variable domain, with remaining parts taken from reference TRBV7-6 and TRBJ2-2, reads GAGVSQSPRYKVTKRGQDVALRCDPISGHVSLYWYRQALGQGPEFLTYFNYEAQQDKSGLPNDRFSAERPEGSISTLTIQRTEQRDSAMYRCASSARQGANTGELFFGEGSRLTVL.